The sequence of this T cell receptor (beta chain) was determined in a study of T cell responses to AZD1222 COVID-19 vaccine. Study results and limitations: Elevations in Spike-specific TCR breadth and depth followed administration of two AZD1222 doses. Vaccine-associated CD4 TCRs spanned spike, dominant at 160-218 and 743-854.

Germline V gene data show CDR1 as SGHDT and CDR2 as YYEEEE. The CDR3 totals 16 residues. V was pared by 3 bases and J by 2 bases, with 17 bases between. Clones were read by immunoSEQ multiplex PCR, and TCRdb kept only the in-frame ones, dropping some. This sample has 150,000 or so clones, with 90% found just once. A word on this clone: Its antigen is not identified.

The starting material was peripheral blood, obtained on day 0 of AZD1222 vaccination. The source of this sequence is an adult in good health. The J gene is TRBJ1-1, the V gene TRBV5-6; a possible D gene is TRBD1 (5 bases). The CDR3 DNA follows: TGTGCCAGCAGCTCCCAGGGCCCAATCCTTAACACTGAAGCTTTCTTT. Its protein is CASSSQGPILNTEAFF.